The present T cell receptor (beta chain) was sequenced within a study of blood T cell repertoires in COVID-19. Study details: Acute and convalescent COVID-19 specimens originated in the United States, Italy and Spain. T cells, B-cell-depleted T cells, or PBMCs supplied cDNA or gDNA.

In the original processing: Estimates of nucleated cell counts were drawn from the amplification of reference gene primers. Repertoires were generated with immunoSEQ multiplex PCR, while TCRdb's copy carries only in-frame clones and drops some. Clone size and V and J calls were adopted from that table, with D and trimming inferred from the DNA. The data show roughly 250,000 clones, around 90% seen once. CDR3 length: 15 amino acids. Trimming removed 3 bases from V and 2 bases from J; junction bases left unmatched: 4. The germline CDR1 and CDR2 sequences are SGHTS and YDEGEE. Sample: peripheral blood. The TCR sequence derives from a man in his 60s who had recovered from COVID-19. The chain combines TRBV5-8 with TRBJ2-7, with TRBD2 matching over 11 bases. The chain's CDR3 is CASSSRLAGTYEQYF. The CDR3 bases are TGTGCCAGCAGCTCGAGACTAGCGGGGACCTACGAGCAGTACTTC.